Described below is a single T cell receptor (beta chain) sequence and its context. Its antigen is undetermined. The data were produced by immunoSEQ multiplex PCR, yet TCRdb's version contains in-frame clones alone and is incomplete. The sample includes tens of thousands of clones, 65% to 85% of them seen just once. The sample originates from a study of OX40 agonist ivuxolimab in advanced cancers. For the study at large: Enrollees could have had prior anti-PD-1, anti-PD-L1 or anti-CTLA-4 therapy, which over 35% had received.

Study-level results: Relative to CD4+ cells, CD8+ T cells on average had more expanded clones. Which antigen the expanded peripheral T cells recognized is unknown.

Trimming left V 0 bases short and J 6 bases short, with 6 bases between. Per the germline V gene, CDR1 is MNHNS and CDR2 is SASEGT. The CDR3 is made up of 12 amino acids. The TCR comes from an adult with an advanced solid tumor such as melanoma, head and neck, liver or kidney cancer. The source material was CD4+ or CD8+ T cells sorted from blood, sampled in a trial of the OX40 agonist ivuxolimab. The gene calls are TRBV6-1 and TRBJ2-7, with D uncertain. CDR3 coding DNA: TGTGCCAGCAGTGAAGCTAAGACCGAGCAGTACTTC. Translated: CASSEAKTEQYF.